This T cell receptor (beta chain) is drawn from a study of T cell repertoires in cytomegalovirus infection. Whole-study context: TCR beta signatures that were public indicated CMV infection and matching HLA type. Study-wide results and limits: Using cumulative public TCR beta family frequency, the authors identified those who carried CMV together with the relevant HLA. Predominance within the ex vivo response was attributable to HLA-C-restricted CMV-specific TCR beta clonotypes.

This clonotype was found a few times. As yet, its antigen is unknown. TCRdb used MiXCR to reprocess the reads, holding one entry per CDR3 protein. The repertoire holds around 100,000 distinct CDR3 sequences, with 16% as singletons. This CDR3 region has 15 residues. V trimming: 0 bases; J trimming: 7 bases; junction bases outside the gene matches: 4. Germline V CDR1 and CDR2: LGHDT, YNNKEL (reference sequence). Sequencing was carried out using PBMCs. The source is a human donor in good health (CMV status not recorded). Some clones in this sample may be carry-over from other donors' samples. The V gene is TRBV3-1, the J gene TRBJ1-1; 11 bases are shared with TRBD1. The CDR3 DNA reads TGTGCCAGCAGCCAAGAGGGACAGGGGGGTGGTGAAGCTTTCTTT. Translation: CASSQEGQGGGEAFF.